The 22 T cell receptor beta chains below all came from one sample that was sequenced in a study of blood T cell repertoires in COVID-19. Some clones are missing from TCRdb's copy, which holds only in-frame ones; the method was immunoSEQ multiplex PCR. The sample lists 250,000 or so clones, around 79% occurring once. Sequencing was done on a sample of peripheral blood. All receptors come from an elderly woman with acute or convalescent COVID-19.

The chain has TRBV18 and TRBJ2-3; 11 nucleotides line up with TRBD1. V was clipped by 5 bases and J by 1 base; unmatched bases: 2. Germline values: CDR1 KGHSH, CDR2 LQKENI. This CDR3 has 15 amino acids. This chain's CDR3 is CASSGQGAGTDTQYF. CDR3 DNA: TGTGCCAGCTCAGGACAGGGGGCCGGCACAGATACGCAGTATTTT.

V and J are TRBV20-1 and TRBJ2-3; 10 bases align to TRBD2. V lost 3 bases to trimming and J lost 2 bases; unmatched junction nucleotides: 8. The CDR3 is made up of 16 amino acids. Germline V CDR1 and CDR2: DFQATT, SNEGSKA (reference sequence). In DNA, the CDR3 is TGCAGTGCTAGTACCCCTAGCGGGGGAATCACAGATACGCAGTATTTT. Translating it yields CSASTPSGGITDTQYF.

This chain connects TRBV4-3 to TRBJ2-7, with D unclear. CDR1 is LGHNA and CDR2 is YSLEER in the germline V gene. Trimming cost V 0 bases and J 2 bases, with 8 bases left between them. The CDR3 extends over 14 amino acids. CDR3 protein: CASSQEEKTYEQYF. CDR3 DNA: TGCGCCAGCAGCCAAGAAGAGAAGACCTACGAGCAGTACTTC.

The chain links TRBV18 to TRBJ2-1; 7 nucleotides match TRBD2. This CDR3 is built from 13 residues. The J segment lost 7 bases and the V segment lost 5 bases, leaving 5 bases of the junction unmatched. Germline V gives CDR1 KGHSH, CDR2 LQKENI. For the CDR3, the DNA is TGTGCCAGCTCATCATCACTAGCGAATGAGCAGTTCTTC. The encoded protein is CASSSSLANEQFF.

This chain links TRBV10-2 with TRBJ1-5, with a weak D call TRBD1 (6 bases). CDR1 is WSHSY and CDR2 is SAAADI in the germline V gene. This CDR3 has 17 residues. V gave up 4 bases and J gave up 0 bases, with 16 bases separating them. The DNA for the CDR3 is TGCGCCAGCAGTGTTACGGGGGGCCGTCATAGCAATCAGCCCCAGCATTTT. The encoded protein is CASSVTGGRHSNQPQHF.

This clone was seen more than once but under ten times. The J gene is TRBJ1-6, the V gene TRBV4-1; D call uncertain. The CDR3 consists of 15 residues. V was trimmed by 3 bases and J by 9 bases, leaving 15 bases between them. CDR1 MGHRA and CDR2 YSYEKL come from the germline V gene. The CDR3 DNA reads TGCGCCAGCAGCCAGCAATCGTCGAGCATTTCACCCCTCCACTTT. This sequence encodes CASSQQSSSISPLHF.

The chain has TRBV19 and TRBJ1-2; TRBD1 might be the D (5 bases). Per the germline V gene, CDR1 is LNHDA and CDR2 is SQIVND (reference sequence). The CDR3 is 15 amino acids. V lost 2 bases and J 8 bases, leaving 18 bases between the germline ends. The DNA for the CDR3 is TGTGCCAGTAGTATAAATTATCAGGGAAGTCGAGGCTACACCTTC. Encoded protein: CASSINYQGSRGYTF.

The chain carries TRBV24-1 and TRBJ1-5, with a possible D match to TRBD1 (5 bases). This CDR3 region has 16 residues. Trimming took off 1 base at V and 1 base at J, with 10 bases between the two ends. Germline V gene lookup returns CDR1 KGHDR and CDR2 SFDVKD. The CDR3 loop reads CATSDFYRRSNQPQHF. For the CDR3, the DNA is TGTGCCACCAGTGATTTTTACAGGCGGAGCAATCAGCCCCAGCATTTT.

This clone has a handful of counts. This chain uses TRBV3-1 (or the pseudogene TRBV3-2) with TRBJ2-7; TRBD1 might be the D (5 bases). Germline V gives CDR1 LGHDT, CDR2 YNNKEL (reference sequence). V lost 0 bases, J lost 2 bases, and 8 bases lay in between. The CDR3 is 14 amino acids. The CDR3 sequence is CASSQDLQAYEQYF. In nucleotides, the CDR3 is TGTGCCAGCAGCCAAGATCTACAGGCCTACGAGCAGTACTTC.

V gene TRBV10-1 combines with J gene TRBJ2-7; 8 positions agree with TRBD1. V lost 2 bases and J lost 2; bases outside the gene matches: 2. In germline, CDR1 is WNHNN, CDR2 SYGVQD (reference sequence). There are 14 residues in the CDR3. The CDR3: CASSEDRGPYEQYF. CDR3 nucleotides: TGCGCCAGCAGTGAGGACAGGGGACCCTACGAGCAGTACTTC.

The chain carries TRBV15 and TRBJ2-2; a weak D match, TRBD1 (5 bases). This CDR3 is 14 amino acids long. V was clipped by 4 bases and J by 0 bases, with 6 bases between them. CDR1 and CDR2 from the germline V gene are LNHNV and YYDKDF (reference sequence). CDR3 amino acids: CATSKDTNTGELFF. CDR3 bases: TGTGCCACCAGCAAGGACACGAACACCGGGGAGCTGTTTTTT.

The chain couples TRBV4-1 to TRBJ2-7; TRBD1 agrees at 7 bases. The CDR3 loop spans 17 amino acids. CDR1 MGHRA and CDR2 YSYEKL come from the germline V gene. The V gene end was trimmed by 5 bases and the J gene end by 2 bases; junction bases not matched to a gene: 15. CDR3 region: CASSKRVLDRSPYEQYF. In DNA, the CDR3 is TGCGCCAGCAGCAAAAGAGTTTTGGACAGGAGCCCCTACGAGCAGTACTTC.

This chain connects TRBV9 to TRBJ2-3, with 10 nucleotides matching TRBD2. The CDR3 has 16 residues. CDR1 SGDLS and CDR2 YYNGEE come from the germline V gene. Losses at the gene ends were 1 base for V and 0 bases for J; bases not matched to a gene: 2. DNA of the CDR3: TGTGCCAGCAGCGTACCGACTAGCGGGAGCACAGATACGCAGTATTTT. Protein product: CASSVPTSGSTDTQYF. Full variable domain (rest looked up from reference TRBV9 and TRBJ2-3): DSGVTQTPKHLITATGQRVTLRCSPRSGDLSVYWYQQSLDQGLQFLIQYYNGEERAKGNILERFSAQQFPDLHSELNLSSLELGDSALYFCASSVPTSGSTDTQYFGPGTRLTVL.

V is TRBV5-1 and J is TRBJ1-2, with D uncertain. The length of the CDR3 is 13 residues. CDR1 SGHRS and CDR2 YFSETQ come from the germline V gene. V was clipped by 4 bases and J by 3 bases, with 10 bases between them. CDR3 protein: CASSEGLDYGYTF. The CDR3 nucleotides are TGCGCCAGCAGCGAGGGTTTAGACTATGGCTACACCTTC.

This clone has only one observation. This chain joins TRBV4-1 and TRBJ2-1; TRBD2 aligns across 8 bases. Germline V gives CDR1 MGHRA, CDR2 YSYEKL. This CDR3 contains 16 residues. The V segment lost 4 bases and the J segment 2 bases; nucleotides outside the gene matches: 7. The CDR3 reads CASSLERGKAYNEQFF. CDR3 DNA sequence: TGCGCCAGCAGCCTGGAGCGGGGGAAGGCCTACAATGAGCAGTTCTTC.

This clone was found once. CDR3 DNA: TGTGCCAGCAGTGTTCAAGCGGGACGCTACAATGAGCAGTTCTTC. Protein: CASSVQAGRYNEQFF. The chain joins TRBV2 to TRBJ2-1; TRBD2 matches 7 bases. This CDR3 spans 15 amino acids. J lost 3 bases, V lost 4 bases, and 6 bases had no gene match. In germline, CDR1 is SNHLY, CDR2 FYNNEI. Together with reference TRBV2 and TRBJ2-1, the CDR3 gives the full variable domain: EPEVTQTPSHQVTQMGQEVILRCVPISNHLYFYWYRQILGQKVEFLVSFYNNEISEKSEIFDDQFSVERPDGSNFTLKIRSTKLEDSAMYFCASSVQAGRYNEQFFGPGTRLTVL.

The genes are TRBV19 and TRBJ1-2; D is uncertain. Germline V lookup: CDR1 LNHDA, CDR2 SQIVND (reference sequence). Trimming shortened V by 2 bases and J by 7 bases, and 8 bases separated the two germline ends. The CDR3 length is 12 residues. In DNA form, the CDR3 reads TGTGCCAGTAGTATATCTGGCCCTGGCTACACCTTC. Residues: CASSISGPGYTF.

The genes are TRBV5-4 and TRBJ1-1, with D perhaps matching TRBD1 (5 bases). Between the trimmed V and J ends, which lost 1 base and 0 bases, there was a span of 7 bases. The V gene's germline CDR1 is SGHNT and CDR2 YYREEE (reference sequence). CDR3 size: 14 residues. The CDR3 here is CASSLPGLNTEAFF. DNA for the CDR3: TGTGCCAGCAGCTTGCCAGGGTTGAACACTGAAGCTTTCTTT.

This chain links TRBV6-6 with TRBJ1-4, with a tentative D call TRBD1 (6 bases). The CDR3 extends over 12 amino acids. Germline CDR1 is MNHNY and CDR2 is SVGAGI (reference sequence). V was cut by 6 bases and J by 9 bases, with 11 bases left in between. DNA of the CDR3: TGTGCCAGCAGCAACGGGGGGCAAAAACTGTTTTTT. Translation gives CASSNGGQKLFF.

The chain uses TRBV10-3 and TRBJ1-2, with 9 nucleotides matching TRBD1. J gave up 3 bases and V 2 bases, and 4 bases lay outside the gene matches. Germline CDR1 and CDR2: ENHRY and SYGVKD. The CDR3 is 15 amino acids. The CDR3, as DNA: TGTGCCATCAGTGAGGGACAGGGGTACTACTATGGCTACACCTTC. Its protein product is CAISEGQGYYYGYTF.

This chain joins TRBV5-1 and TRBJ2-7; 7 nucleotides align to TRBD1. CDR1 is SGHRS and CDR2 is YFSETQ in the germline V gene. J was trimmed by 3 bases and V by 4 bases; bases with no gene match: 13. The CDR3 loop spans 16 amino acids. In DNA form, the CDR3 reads TGCGCCAGCAGCCGACAGGGTTCCTCGACCTACTACGAGCAGTACTTC. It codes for CASSRQGSSTYYEQYF.

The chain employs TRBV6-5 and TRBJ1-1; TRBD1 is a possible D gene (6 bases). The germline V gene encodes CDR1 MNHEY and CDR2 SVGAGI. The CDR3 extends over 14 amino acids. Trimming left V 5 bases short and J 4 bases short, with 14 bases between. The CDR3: CASSLTGQSTEAFF. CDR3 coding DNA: TGTGCCAGCAGTCTTACAGGGCAGAGCACTGAAGCTTTCTTT.